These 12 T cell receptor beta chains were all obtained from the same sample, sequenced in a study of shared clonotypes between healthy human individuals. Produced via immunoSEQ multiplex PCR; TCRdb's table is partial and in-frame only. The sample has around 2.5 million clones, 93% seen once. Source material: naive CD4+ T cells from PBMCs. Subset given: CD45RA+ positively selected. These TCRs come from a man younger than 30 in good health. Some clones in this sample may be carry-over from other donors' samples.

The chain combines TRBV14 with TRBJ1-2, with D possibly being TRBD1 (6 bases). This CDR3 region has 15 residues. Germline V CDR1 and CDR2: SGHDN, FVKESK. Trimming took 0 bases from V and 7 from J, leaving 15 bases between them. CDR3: CASSQEIRGRSGYTF. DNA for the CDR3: TGTGCCAGCAGCCAAGAAATTAGGGGGAGGAGTGGCTACACCTTC. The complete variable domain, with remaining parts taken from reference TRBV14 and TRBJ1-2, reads EAGVTQFPSHSVIEKGQTVTLRCDPISGHDNLYWYRRVMGKEIKFLLHFVKESKQDESGMPNNRFLAERTGGTYSTLKVQPAELEDSGVYFCASSQEIRGRSGYTFGSGTRLTVV.

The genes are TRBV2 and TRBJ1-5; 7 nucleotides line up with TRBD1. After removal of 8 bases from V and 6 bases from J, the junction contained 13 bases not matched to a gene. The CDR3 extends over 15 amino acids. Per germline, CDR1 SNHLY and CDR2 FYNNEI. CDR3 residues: CASSLLDGTVQPQHF. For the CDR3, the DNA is TGTGCCAGCTCCCTGCTGGACGGGACAGTTCAGCCCCAGCATTTT.

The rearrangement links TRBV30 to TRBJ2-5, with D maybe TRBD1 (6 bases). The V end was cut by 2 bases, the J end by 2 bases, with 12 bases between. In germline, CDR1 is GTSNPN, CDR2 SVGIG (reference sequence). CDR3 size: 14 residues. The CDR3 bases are TGTGCCTGGAGTCCTGGGCAGGGGCAAGAGACCCAGTACTTC. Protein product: CAWSPGQGQETQYF.

Here the CDR3 reads CASSHPVLETQYF. As DNA, the CDR3 is TGTGCCAGCAGCCACCCCGTCCTCGAGACCCAGTACTTC. V and J are TRBV7-6 and TRBJ2-5; D is uncertain. The CDR3 is 13 amino acids. Trimming pared 5 bases from V and 5 bases from J, leaving 12 bases between. Germline lookup yields CDR1 SGHVS and CDR2 FNYEAQ.

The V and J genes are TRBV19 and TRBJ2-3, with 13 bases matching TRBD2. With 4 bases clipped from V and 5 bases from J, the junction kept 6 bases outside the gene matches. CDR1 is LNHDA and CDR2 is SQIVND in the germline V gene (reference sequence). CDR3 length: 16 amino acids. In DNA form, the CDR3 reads TGTGCCAGTAGTACATCACTAGCGGGAGGGCGAGATACGCAGTATTTT. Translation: CASSTSLAGGRDTQYF.

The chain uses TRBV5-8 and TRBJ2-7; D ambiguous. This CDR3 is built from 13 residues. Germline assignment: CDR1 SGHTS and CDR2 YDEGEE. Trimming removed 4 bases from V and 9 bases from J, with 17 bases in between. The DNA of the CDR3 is TGTGCCAGCAGCCGTTTGGACCCCGACGGGCAGTACTTC. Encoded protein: CASSRLDPDGQYF. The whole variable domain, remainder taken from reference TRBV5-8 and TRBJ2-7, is EAGVTQSPTHLIKTRGQQATLRCSPISGHTSVYWYQQALGLGLQFLLWYDEGEERNRGNFPPRFSGRQFPNYSSELNVNALELEDSALYLCASSRLDPDGQYFGPGTRLTVT.

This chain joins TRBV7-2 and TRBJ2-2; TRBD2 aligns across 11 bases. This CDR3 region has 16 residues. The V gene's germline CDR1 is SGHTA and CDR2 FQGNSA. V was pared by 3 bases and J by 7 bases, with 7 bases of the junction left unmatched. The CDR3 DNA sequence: TGTGCCAGCAGCTTGGCTAGCGGGAGGATTGGCGGGGAGCTGTTTTTT. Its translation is CASSLASGRIGGELFF.

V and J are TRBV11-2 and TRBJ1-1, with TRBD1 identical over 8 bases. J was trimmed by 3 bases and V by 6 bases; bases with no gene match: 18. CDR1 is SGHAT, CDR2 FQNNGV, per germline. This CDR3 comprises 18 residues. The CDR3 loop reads CASSQSAVRVRGHTEAFF. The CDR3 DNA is TGTGCCAGCAGTCAATCGGCTGTGCGGGTCAGGGGGCACACTGAAGCTTTCTTT.

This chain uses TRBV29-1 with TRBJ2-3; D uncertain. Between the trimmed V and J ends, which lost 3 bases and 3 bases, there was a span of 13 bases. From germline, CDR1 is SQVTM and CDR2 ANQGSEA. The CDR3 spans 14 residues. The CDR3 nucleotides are TGCAGCGTTGAGACGGACGATACTACAGATACGCAGTATTTT. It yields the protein CSVETDDTTDTQYF.

The CDR3 DNA reads as TGCGCCAGTGTGGGACTAGCGGGAGGGGGGAACAATGAGCAGTTCTTC. It codes for CASVGLAGGGNNEQFF. V is TRBV5-1 and J is TRBJ2-1; 16 bases line up with TRBD2. The CDR3 is 16 residues long. CDR1 and CDR2 from the germline V gene are SGHRS and YFSETQ. Trimming at V came to 8 bases and at J to 5 bases, leaving 7 bases not matched to a gene.

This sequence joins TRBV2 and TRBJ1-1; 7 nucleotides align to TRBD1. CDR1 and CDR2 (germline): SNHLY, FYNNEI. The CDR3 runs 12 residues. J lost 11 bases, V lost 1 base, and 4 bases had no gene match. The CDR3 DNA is TGTGCCAGCAGTGAAGGACAGGGTTGGGCTTTCTTT. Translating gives CASSEGQGWAFF.

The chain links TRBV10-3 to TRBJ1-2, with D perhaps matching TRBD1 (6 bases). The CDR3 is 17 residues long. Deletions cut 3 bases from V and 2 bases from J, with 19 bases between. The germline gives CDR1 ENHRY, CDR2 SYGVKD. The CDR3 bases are TGTGCCATCAGTGAACGGCCGGGGGCAAAGGGAAACTATGGCTACACCTTC. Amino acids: CAISERPGAKGNYGYTF.